Listed below are T cell receptor beta chains from one sample, sequenced in a study of blood T cell repertoires in COVID-19. Sequencing used immunoSEQ multiplex PCR; TCRdb keeps in-frame clones, though not all of them. This table has about 100,000 clones, around 85% appearing once. The specimen was peripheral blood. The receptors derive from a human donor in a cohort sampled during active COVID-19. CDR3s include the opening cysteine and the closing phenylalanine or tryptophan. The D gene is left open where the match is weak. Rows may omit the clone size; those that give it use once, few, many or a size class.

TRBJ2-5 TRBD2 - TRBV2 TGTGCCAGCAATCCTAGCGGGGCACAAGAGACCCAGTACTTC CASNPSGAQETQYF
TRBJ2-3 TRBD2 - TRBV7-9 TGTGCCAGCAGCTTAGTCCACTCGCGGGGGGCCACAGATACGCAGTATTTT CASSLVHSRGATDTQYF
TRBJ2-5 - - TRBV11-2 TGTGCCAGCAGCGCACCTAAAGTTCAAGAGACCCAGTACTTC CASSAPKVQETQYF
TRBJ1-5 - - TRBV6-5 TGTGCCACGTCCGGGACATGGGCCAATCAGCCCCAGCATTTT CATSGTWANQPQHF
TRBJ2-6 - - TRBV30 TGTGCCTGGAACAGGGAAAGCTCTGGGGCCAACGTCCTGACTTTC CAWNRESSGANVLTF
TRBJ2-7 - once TRBV5-6 TGTGCCAGCAGCTTTTGGCAGGCCCCCTACGAGCAGTACTTC CASSFWQAPYEQYF
TRBJ1-1 TRBD1 - TRBV5-1 TGCGCCAGCAGATCCCGGGACAGCCCCTTGGCCACTGAAGCTTTCTTT CASRSRDSPLATEAFF
TRBJ2-7 TRBD1 - TRBV5-6 TGTGCCAGCAGCTTGCAGTTGGGACAGGGGTCATACGAGCAGTACTTC CASSLQLGQGSYEQYF
TRBJ2-1 TRBD2 - TRBV5-1 TGCGCCAGCAGCTTGGGTGCTAGCGGGGGCCTTTACAATGAGCAGTTCTTC CASSLGASGGLYNEQFF
TRBJ1-1 - - TRBV5-8 TGTGCCAGCAGCTTGTGGGGGCCCGAAGCTTTCTTT CASSLWGPEAFF
TRBJ2-1 - - TRBV27 TGTGCCAGCAGTTCCAATGTTTTGAATGAGCAGTTCTTC CASSSNVLNEQFF
TRBJ1-3 - - TRBV18 TGTGCCAGCTCACCGGTTCCAGGGTCTGACACCATATATTTT CASSPVPGSDTIYF
TRBJ2-7 TRBD1 - TRBV12-3/TRBV12-4 TGTGCCAGCAGTTTTAGGGGGCAGCAGTACTTC CASSFRGQQYF
TRBJ2-7 TRBD1 - TRBV7-2 TGTGCCAGCAGACCTGGACAGGGAATAGGCGAGCAGTACTTC CASRPGQGIGEQYF
TRBJ1-3 - - TRBV7-2 TGTGCCAGCAGCCCTGACAGGTCTCGCGGAAACACCATATATTTT CASSPDRSRGNTIYF
TRBJ2-2 TRBD2 - TRBV9 TGTGCCAGCAGCCTATCTAGCGGGGGGAATACCGGGGAGCTGTTTTTT CASSLSSGGNTGELFF
TRBJ1-5 - - TRBV2 TGTGCCAGTGTCGGGACTTATAGCAATCAGCCCCAGCATTTT CASVGTYSNQPQHF
TRBJ1-1 TRBD1 - TRBV30 TGTGCCTGGACCCAACAGGGGGCAGGTGAAGCTTTCTTT CAWTQQGAGEAFF
TRBJ1-1 - once TRBV21-1 TGTGCCAGCAGCATCACTGGGCAGGGTACTGAAGCTTTCTTT CASSITGQGTEAFF
TRBJ2-3 TRBD2 - TRBV7-2 TGTGCCAGCAGCTTAGATCTTGTGGGAGGGCCCACAGATACGCAGTATTTT CASSLDLVGGPTDTQYF
TRBJ2-1 TRBD2 - TRBV18 TGTGCCAGCTCCCCAGCGGGGTACAATGAGCAGTTCTTC CASSPAGYNEQFF
TRBJ1-2 TRBD1 - TRBV18 TGTGCCAGCTCACCACAGGGCGGAGCAGGGGGCGACGGCTACACCTTC CASSPQGGAGGDGYTF
TRBJ1-2 - many TRBV28 TGTGCCAGCAGTTCAACAATCAACGGCTACACCTTC CASSSTINGYTF
TRBJ2-5 TRBD2 - TRBV7-6 TGTGCCAGCAGCCCCGGGACTATCCAAGAGACCCAGTACTTC CASSPGTIQETQYF
TRBJ1-5 TRBD1 - TRBV19 TGTGCCAGTAGTACCTTATCCGGGACAGGGTTTCATCAGCCCCAGCATTTT CASSTLSGTGFHQPQHF
TRBJ2-1 - - TRBV18 TGTGCCAGCTCAACATCCCCAGAGGCCCATGAGCAGTTCTTC CASSTSPEAHEQFF
TRBJ2-7 - - TRBV13 TGTGCCAGCAGCTTGAAGCAGGGGTCCTACGAGCAGTACTTC CASSLKQGSYEQYF
TRBJ2-7 - - TRBV6-5 TGTGCCAGCAGTTACTCGACTCTGAATCCCTACGAGCAGTACTTC CASSYSTLNPYEQYF
TRBJ2-7 - - TRBV3-1/TRBV3-2 TGTGCCAGCAGCCAAAATGCAGGCTCCTACGAGCAGTACTTC CASSQNAGSYEQYF
TRBJ1-2 - - TRBV6-2/TRBV6-3 TGTGCCAGCAGTTACTCGAAGATAGATGGCTACACCTTC CASSYSKIDGYTF
TRBJ2-7 - - TRBV27 TGTGCCAGCAGAGGGACAAACCCGGCCTACGAGCAGTACTTC CASRGTNPAYEQYF
TRBJ1-2 TRBD1 - TRBV29-1 TGCAGCGTACGAGGGGGCGCGAGAGGCTACACCTTC CSVRGGARGYTF
TRBJ1-4 - - TRBV4-3 TGCGCCAGCAGAGAGACACCAACAACTAATGAAAAACTGTTTTTT CASRETPTTNEKLFF
TRBJ1-6 TRBD1 - TRBV6-6 TGTGCCAGCAGTCCCAGATGGGACAGGTGGTCCTATAATTCACCCCTCCACTTT CASSPRWDRWSYNSPLHF
TRBJ2-1 TRBD2 - TRBV18 TGTGCCAGCTCACCCTTCTCTAGCGGGGGGGCTAGCGAGCAGTTCTTC CASSPFSSGGASEQFF
TRBJ2-7 TRBD2 once TRBV19 TGTGCCAGTAGTATAGGGGTTAAGAGACTAGCCCCGTACGAGCAGTACTTC CASSIGVKRLAPYEQYF
TRBJ2-7 TRBD2 - TRBV19 TGTGCCAGTAGTACCACCGGGACTAGCGGATACGAGCAGTACTTC CASSTTGTSGYEQYF
TRBJ2-7 - - TRBV6-2/TRBV6-3 TGTGCCAGCAGTAGGGGACTTCTCGAGCAGTACTTC CASSRGLLEQYF
TRBJ1-1 TRBD1 - TRBV3-1/TRBV3-2 TGTGCCAGCAGCCAGGGACAGAGGAACACTGAAGCTTTCTTT CASSQGQRNTEAFF
TRBJ2-1 - - TRBV4-3 TGCGCCAGCAGCCAGGGCAGGTTTGGTGAGCAGTTCTTC CASSQGRFGEQFF
TRBJ1-4 TRBD1 few TRBV5-1 TGCGCCAGCAGCTTCCAAGGGGGCGGTGAAAAACTGTTTTTT CASSFQGGGEKLFF
TRBJ2-5 TRBD2 - TRBV25-1 TGTGCCAGCAGTGAAGGTAGCGGGAGAGAGACCCAGTACTTC CASSEGSGRETQYF
TRBJ1-4 - - TRBV11-2 TGTGCCAGCAGCTTAGCCGGGACAACCGAAAAACTGTTTTTT CASSLAGTTEKLFF
TRBJ1-1 - - TRBV11-3 TGTGCCAGCAGCCGAGATAGTACTGACAAAGCTTTCTTT CASSRDSTDKAFF
TRBJ2-4 TRBD1 - TRBV19 TGTGCCAGTAGAGGGACAGGGTCCTTAGCCAAAAACATTCAGTACTTC CASRGTGSLAKNIQYF
TRBJ1-5 - - TRBV6-2/TRBV6-3 TGTGCCAGCAGTTACTCCCCCTTCAGGGGAAATCAGCCCCAGCATTTT CASSYSPFRGNQPQHF
TRBJ2-1 TRBD2 few TRBV14 TGTGCCAGCAGCCTCGCCGGGACTAGCGGGGGCGGCGGGCAGTTCTTC CASSLAGTSGGGGQFF
TRBJ2-5 - once TRBV7-2 TGTGCCAGCAGCTTAGGGGCTGCCGAGACCCAGTACTTC CASSLGAAETQYF
TRBJ1-2 - - TRBV6-5 TGTGCCAGCAGTTACGACGACAGTGGCTACACCTTC CASSYDDSGYTF
TRBJ1-3 - - TRBV9 TGTGCCAGCAGCCCTTCCCTTGGGGGGGCCTACGGCTCTGGAAACACCATATATTTT CASSPSLGGAYGSGNTIYF
TRBJ2-3 TRBD1 - TRBV4-1 TGCGCCAGCAGCCGAGGGACAGGGGGCAAGGAAGGGACGCAGTATTTT CASSRGTGGKEGTQYF
TRBJ2-3 TRBD1 - TRBV5-1 TGCGCCAGCGGAGACAGGGGGCAAAACACAGATACGCAGTATTTT CASGDRGQNTDTQYF
TRBJ1-4 TRBD1 - TRBV6-5 TGTGCCAGCAGTAAGACAGGGGTCAATGAAAAACTGTTTTTT CASSKTGVNEKLFF
TRBJ1-1 - - TRBV6-2/TRBV6-3 TGTGCCAGCAGTCCACCGCGGGGCCTGAACACTGAAGCTTTCTTT CASSPPRGLNTEAFF
TRBJ2-2 TRBD2 - TRBV6-6 TGTGCCAGCAGGCCTGGGACTAGCGGGGGGAGTAGGGAGCTGTTTTTT CASRPGTSGGSRELFF